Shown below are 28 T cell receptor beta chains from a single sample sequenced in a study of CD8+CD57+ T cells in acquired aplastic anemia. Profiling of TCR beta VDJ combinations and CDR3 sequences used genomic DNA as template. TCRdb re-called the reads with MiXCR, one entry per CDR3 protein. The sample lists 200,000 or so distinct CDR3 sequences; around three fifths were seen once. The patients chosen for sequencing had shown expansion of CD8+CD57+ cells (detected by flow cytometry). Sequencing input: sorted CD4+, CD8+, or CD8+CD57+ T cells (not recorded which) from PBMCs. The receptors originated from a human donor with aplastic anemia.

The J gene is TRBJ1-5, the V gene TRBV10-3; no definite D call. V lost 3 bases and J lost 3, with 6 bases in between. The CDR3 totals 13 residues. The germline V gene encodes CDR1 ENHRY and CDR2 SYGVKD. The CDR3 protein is CAISDRVNQPQHF. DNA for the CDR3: TGTGCCATCAGTGACCGGGTCAATCAGCCCCAGCATTTT.

CDR3 sequence: CSAIPRDRVNEQYF. The CDR3, as DNA: TGCAGTGCAATCCCCCGGGACAGGGTTAACGAGCAGTACTTC. The chain has TRBV20-1 and TRBJ2-7, with 9 positions matching TRBD1. Germline CDR1 reads DFQATT; CDR2 reads SNEGSKA (reference sequence). The ends lost 6 bases at V and 5 bases at J; junction bases unmatched: 11. The CDR3 totals 14 residues.

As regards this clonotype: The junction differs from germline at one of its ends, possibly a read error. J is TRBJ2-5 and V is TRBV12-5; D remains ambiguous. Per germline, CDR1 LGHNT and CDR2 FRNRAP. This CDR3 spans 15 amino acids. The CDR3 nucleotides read TGTGCTAGTGATCCCCCCGTAGGGTCTCAAGAGACCCCGTACTTC. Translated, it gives CASDPPVGSQETPYF.

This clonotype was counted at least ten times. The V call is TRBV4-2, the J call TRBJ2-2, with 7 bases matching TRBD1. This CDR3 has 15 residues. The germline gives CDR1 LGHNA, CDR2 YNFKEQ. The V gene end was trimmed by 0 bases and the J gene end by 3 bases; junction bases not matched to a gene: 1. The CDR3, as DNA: TGTGCCAGCAGCCAAGATAGGGGGCACACCGGGGAGCTGTTTTTT. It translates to CASSQDRGHTGELFF.

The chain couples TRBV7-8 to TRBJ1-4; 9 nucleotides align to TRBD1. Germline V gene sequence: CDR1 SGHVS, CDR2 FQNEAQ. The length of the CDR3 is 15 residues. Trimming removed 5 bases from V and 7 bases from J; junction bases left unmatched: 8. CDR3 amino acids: CASSHWDRVVEKLFF. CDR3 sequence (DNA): TGTGCCAGCAGCCACTGGGACAGGGTGGTTGAAAAACTGTTTTTT.

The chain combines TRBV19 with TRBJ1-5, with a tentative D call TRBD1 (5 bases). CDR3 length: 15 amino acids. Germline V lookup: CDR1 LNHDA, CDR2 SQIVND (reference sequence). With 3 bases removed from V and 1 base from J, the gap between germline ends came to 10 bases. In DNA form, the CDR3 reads TGTGCCAGTAGTATGGAGGGGAGGAGCAATCAGCCCCAGCATTTT. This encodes CASSMEGRSNQPQHF.

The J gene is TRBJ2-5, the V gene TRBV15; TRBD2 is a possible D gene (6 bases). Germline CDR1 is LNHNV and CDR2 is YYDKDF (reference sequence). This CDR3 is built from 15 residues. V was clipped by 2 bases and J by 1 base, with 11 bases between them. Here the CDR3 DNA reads TGTGCCACCAGCAGAATTCCGGGACTCCAAGAGACCCAGTACTTC. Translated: CATSRIPGLQETQYF.

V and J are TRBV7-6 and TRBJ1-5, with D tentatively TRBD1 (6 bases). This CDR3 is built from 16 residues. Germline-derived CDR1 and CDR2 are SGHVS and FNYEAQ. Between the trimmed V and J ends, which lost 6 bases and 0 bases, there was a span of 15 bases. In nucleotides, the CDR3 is TGTGCCAGCAGACTGGACAGCTCATATAGCAATCAGCCCCAGCATTTT. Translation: CASRLDSSYSNQPQHF.

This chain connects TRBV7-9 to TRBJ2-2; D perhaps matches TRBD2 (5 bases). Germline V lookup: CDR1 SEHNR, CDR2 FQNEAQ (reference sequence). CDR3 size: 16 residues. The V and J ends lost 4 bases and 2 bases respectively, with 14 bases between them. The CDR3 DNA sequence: TGTGCCAGCAGCTCCCCGACTATCCTTAACACCGGGGAGCTGTTTTTT. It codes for CASSSPTILNTGELFF. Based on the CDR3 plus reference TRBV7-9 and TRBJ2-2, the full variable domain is DTGVSQNPRHKITKRGQNVTFRCDPISEHNRLYWYRQTLGQGPEFLTYFQNEAQLEKSRLLSDRFSAERPKGSFSTLEIQRTEQGDSAMYLCASSSPTILNTGELFFGEGSRLTVL.

DNA for the CDR3: TGTGCCAGCAGCTTTTTGGAGGGCAGGGGCTCACCCCTCCACTTT. Amino acids: CASSFLEGRGSPLHF. The chain carries TRBV7-2 and TRBJ1-6; tentative D call: TRBD1 (6 bases). Germline lookup yields CDR1 SGHTA and CDR2 FQGNSA. Between the trimmed V and J ends, which lost 3 bases and 10 bases, there was a span of 16 bases. The CDR3 extends over 15 amino acids.

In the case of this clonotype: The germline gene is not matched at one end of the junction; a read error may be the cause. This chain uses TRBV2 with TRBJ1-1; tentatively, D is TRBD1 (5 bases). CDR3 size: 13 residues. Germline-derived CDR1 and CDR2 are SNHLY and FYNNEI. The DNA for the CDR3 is TGTGCCAGCAGTGAAGCGCTTCTACGGGGGACCCTCTTT. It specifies CASSEALLRGTLF. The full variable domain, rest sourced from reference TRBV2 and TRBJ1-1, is EPEVTQTPSHQVTQMGQEVILRCVPISNHLYFYWYRQILGQKVEFLVSFYNNEISEKSEIFDDQFSVERPDGSNFTLKIRSTKLEDSAMYFCASSEALLRGTLFGQGTRLTVV.

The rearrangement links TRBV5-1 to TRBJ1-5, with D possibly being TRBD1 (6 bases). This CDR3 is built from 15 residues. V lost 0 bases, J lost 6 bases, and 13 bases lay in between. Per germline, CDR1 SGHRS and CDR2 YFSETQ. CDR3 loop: CASSLAGDVGQPQHF. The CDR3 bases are TGCGCCAGCAGCTTGGCAGGGGATGTGGGTCAGCCCCAGCATTTT. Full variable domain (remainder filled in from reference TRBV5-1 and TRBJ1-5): KAGVTQTPRYLIKTRGQQVTLSCSPISGHRSVSWYQQTPGQGLQFLFEYFSETQRNKGNFPGRFSGRQFSNSRSEMNVSTLELGDSALYLCASSLAGDVGQPQHFGDGTRLSIL.

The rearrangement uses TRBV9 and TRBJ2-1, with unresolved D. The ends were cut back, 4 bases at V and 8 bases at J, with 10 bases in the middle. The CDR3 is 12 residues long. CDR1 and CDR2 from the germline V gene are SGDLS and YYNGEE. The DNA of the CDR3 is TGTGCCAGCAGCTTTCGGACCCATGAGCAGTTCTTC. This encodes CASSFRTHEQFF.

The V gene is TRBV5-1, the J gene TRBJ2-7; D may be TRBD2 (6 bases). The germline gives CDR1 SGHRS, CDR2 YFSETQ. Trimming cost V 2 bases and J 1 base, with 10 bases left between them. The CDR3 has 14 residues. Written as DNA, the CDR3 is TGCGCCAGCAGCTTACGGGGGAAGTCCTACGAGCAGTACTTC. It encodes CASSLRGKSYEQYF.

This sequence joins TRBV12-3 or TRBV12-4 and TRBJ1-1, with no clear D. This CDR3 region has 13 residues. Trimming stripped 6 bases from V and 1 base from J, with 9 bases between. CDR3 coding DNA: TGTGCCAGCAGGGTTAAATCGAACACTGAAGCTTTCTTT. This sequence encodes CASRVKSNTEAFF.

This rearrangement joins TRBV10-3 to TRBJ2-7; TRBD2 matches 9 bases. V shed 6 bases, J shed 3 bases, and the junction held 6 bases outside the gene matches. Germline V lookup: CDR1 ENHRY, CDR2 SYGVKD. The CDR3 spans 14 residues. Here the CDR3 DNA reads TGTGCCATCAGGGGGCGGGGGGGAGGCTACGAGCAGTACTTC. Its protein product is CAIRGRGGGYEQYF.

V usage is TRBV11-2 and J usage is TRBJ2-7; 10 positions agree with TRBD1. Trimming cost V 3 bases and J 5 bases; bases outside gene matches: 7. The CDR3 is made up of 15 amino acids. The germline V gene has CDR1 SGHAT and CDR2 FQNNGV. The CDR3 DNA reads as TGTGCCAGCAGCTTCCGGACAGGGGGTAGCCACGAGCAGTACTTC. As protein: CASSFRTGGSHEQYF.

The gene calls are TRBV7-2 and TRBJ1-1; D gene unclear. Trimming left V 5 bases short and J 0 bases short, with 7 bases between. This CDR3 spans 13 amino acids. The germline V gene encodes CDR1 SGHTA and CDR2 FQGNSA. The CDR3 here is CASSDDLNTEAFF. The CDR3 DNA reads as TGTGCCAGCAGCGATGACCTGAACACTGAAGCTTTCTTT.

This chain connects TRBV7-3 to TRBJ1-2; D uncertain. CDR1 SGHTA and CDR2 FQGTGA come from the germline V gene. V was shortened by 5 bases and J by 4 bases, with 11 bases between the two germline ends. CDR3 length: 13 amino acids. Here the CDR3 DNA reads TGTGCCAGCAGCCCTGACGGATTCTATGGCTACACCTTC. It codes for CASSPDGFYGYTF.

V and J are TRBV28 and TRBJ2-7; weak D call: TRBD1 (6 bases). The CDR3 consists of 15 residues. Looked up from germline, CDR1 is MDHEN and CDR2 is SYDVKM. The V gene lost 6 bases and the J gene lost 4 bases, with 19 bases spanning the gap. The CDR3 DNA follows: TGTGCCAGCAGCGGTGGACAGCTTATAGGGTACGAGCAGTACTTC. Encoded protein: CASSGGQLIGYEQYF. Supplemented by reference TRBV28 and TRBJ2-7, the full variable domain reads DVKVTQSSRYLVKRTGEKVFLECVQDMDHENMFWYRQDPGLGLRLIYFSYDVKMKEKGDIPEGYSVSREKKERFSLILESASTNQTSMYLCASSGGQLIGYEQYFGPGTRLTVT.

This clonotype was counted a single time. CDR3 in amino acids: CATSDPGLAGPDTQYF. Written as DNA, the CDR3 is TGTGCCACCAGTGACCCGGGACTAGCGGGACCAGATACGCAGTATTTT. The chain employs TRBV24-1 and TRBJ2-3, with TRBD2 matching over 13 bases. The germline gives CDR1 KGHDR, CDR2 SFDVKD. CDR3 length equals 16 residues. V shed 4 bases and J 4 bases; nucleotides not matched to a gene: 4.

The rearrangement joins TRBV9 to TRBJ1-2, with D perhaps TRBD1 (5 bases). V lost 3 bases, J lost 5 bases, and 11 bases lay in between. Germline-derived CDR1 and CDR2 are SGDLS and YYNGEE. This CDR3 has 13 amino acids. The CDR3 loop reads CASSGGEGYGYTF. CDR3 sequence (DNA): TGTGCCAGCAGCGGGGGGGAAGGGTATGGCTACACCTTC.

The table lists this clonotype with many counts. The CDR3, as DNA: TGTGCCAGCAGTTGGACTAGCGCCCACACCGGGGAGCTGTTTTTT. This translates into CASSWTSAHTGELFF. The chain employs TRBV6-1 and TRBJ2-2, with 9 positions matching TRBD2. CDR3 length: 15 amino acids. Germline V gene data show CDR1 as MNHNS and CDR2 as SASEGT. V shed 5 bases, J shed 3 bases, and the junction held 4 bases outside the gene matches.

CDR3 sequence (DNA): TGTGCCAGCAGCTTTTCCAGGAACACCGGGGAGCTGTTTTTT. Translation gives CASSFSRNTGELFF. The V and J genes are TRBV7-9 and TRBJ2-2; D gene ambiguous. The CDR3 is made up of 14 amino acids. Germline CDR1 SEHNR, CDR2 FQNEAQ (reference sequence). The ends were cut back, 3 bases at V and 1 base at J, with 6 bases in the middle.

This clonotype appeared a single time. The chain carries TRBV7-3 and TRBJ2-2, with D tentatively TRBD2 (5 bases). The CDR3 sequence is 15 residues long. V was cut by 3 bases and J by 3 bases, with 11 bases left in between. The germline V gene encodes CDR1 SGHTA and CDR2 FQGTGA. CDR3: CASSFGLADTGELFF. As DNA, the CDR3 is TGTGCCAGCAGCTTTGGGCTAGCAGACACCGGGGAGCTGTTTTTT.

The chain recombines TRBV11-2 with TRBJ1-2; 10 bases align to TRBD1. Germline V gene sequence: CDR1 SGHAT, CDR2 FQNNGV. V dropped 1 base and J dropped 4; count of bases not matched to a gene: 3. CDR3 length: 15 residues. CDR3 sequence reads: CASSLVRTGGYGYTF. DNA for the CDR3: TGTGCCAGCAGCTTAGTCCGGACAGGGGGCTATGGCTACACCTTC.

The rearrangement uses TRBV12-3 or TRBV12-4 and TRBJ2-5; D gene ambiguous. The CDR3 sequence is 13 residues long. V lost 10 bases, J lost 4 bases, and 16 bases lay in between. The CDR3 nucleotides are TGTGCCACAGCACGTGTTTTTGGAGAGACCCAGTACTTC. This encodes CATARVFGETQYF.

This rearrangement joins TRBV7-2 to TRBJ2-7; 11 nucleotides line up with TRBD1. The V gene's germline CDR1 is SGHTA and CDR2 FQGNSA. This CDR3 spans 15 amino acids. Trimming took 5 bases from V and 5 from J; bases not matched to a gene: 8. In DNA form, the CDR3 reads TGTGCCAGCAGCCCCGGACAGGGGGCGTATCACGAGCAGTACTTC. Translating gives CASSPGQGAYHEQYF.